This T cell receptor (beta chain) stems from a study of blood T cell repertoires in COVID-19 (dated by TCRdb to about 2020). For context, the study as a whole: Samples from collaborators originated in the United States, Italy and Spain and spanned both the acute and convalescent phases of COVID-19. The material from the prospective study consisted of cDNA or gDNA derived from T cells, B-cell-depleted T cells, or PBMCs. Deeply sampled blood TCRbeta repertoires from subjects exposed to, actively infected with, or recovered from COVID-19 were included in the dataset. The repertoires were released in a freely available public database meant as a resource for research on the immune response to SARS-CoV-2. The samples were drawn from the first 160 participants of the ongoing ImmuneRACE study and from 1,254 subjects provided by 6 global collaborators. Nearly every sample came with metadata listing a de-identified subject ID, COVID-19 status, age in years and sex. HLA class I and class II types, where available, came from metadata supplied by the sample provider rather than from assay-based typing. Broad study findings and their caveats: The amount of clinical and demographic metadata varied by source and participant and was provided uncurated.

The immunoSEQ Assay, a bias-controlled multiplex PCR, was used to amplify TCRbeta CDR3 regions from genomic DNA. On the authors' methods: Within the assay, amplification of reference gene primers was used to estimate how many nucleated cells each sample contained. To quantify the absolute abundance of each unique TCRbeta CDR3 rearrangement, sequence reads were collapsed and filtered. For each sample, productive Simpson clonality was calculated by taking the square root of Simpson's diversity index across productive rearrangements. TCRdb obtained this table from immuneACCESS and retained in-frame rearrangements with V and J assigned. These tables miss some clones; where compared with another copy, unresolved V genes account for less than half of the shortfall, and the remainder is unexplained. D and trimming come from the DNA, and the V and J calls and clone size come from that table. For this sample the table gives tens of thousands of clones, of which 80% to 90% were detected only once. Approximately 8% of the sample belongs to the ten largest clones.

The CDR3 measures 16 amino acids from cysteine to phenylalanine. The only DNA kept is the CDR3, 48 bases in frame from the first base. The germline V gene encodes CDR1 MDHEN and CDR2 SYDVKM. At the junction V is shortened by 3 bases and J by 4 bases; bases outside the gene matches: 11. Comment on this clone: There is no known antigen for this receptor. One base away there is no much larger clone; base qualities are not given.

Whole blood was collected in K2EDTA tubes by collaborating institutions according to the institutions' own protocols. For TCRbeta analysis, collaborator samples were shipped as frozen whole blood, as isolated PBMCs, or as DNA extracted from either sample type. The receptor was isolated from a human donor with acute or convalescent COVID-19. The donor label of this sample is uncertain. Recombination connected TRBV28 to TRBJ1-2, with 7 middle bases fitting TRBD1. Sequencing was carried out using peripheral blood. Here the CDR3 is given as CASSLGDRLSAYGYTF. The DNA sequence is as follows: TGTGCCAGCAGTTTGGGGGACAGACTTTCTGCCTATGGCTACACCTTC.